This TCR beta chain was identified during a study of cytomegalovirus exposure and HLA in healthy donors. CDR1 LGHNA and CDR2 YSLEER come from the germline V gene. Trimming shortened V by 1 base and J by 11 bases, and 21 bases separated the two germline ends. This CDR3 has 17 residues. PCR employed 60 Vbeta and 13 Jbeta primers. Profiled with immunoSEQ multiplex PCR; TCRdb holds only in-frame clones, not every one. The sample shows 95,000 to 150,000 clones, over 15% of them seen only once. Specimen: PBMCs. This chain uses TRBV4-3 with TRBJ1-6; the D is unclear. This clonotype originated in a woman younger than 30 in good health and CMV-seronegative. The CDR3 sequence: CASSQVTPGYTYPPLHF. In DNA form, the CDR3 reads TGCGCCAGCAGCCAAGTGACGCCGGGATACACCTATCCACCCCTCCACTTT.